This T cell receptor (beta chain) was captured in a study of blood T cell repertoires in COVID-19. V shed 8 bases and J shed 0 bases, with 8 bases lying between them. This CDR3 is built from 14 residues. CDR1 and CDR2 from the germline V gene are SNHLY and FYNNEI. Under the authors' procedure: Reference gene primer amplification gave estimated nucleated cell counts. Generated by immunoSEQ multiplex PCR, the TCRdb table keeps only in-frame clones and is missing some. V and J calls plus clone size are reproduced from that table; the DNA served to infer D and trimming. The table lists 200,000 or so clones, 88% of them singletons.

The sequenced sample was PBMCs or T cells enriched from blood (not recorded which). This chain links TRBV2 with TRBJ2-6, with D perhaps TRBD1 (6 bases). The clonotype originates from a woman aged 40 to 55 with acute COVID-19. The CDR3 spells CASGQSSGANVLTF. The DNA for the CDR3 is TGTGCCAGCGGACAGTCCTCTGGGGCCAACGTCCTGACTTTC.